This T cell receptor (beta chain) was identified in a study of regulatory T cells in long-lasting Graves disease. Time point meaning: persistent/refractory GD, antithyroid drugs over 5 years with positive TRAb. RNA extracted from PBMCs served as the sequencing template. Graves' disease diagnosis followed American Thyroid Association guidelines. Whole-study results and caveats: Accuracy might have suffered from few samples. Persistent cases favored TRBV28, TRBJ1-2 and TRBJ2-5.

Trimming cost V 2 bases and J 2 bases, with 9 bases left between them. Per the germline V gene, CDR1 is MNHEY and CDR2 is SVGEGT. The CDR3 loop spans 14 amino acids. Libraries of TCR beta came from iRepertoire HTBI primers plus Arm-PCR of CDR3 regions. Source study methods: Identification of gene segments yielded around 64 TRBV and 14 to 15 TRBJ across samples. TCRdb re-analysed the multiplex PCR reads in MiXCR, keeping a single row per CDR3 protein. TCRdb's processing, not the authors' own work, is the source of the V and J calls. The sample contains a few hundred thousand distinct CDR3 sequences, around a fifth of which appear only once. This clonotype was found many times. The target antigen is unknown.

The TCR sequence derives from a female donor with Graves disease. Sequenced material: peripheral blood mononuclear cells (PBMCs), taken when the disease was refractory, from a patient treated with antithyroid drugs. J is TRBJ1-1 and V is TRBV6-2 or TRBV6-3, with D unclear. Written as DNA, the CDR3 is TGTGCCAGCAGTTACAGGCAGGCTAACACTGAAGCTTTCTTT. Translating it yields CASSYRQANTEAFF.